A selection of T cell receptor beta chains follows, all from one sample in a study of CD8 T cells in ankylosing spondylitis. One entry per CDR3 protein results from TCRdb running MiXCR on the 5' RACE reads. Of roughly 670,000 distinct CDR3 sequences in the sample, roughly 19% were seen once. The specimen sequenced was blood, either unsorted or a sorted T cell fraction (not recorded which). All receptors derive from a male donor with ankylosing spondylitis. Each CDR3 is given with its conserved first and last residue. A D gene is named only where the DNA matches it firmly. The size field is filled for only some rows; it gives once, few, many or a size class.

clone_size,v_call,j_call,d_call,cdr3_nt,cdr3_aa
few,TRBV6-5,TRBJ1-5,.,TGTGCCAGCAGTTTGACAGGAACGTATCAGCCCCAGCATTTT,CASSLTGTYQPQHF
many,TRBV29-1,TRBJ1-2,TRBD1,TGCAGCGCCCGGACAGGGGCGAACTATGGCTACACCTTC,CSARTGANYGYTF
few,TRBV21-1,TRBJ2-5,.,TGTGCCAGCAGTGATCTAACTGGGGGGTACCAAGAGACCCAGTACTTC,CASSDLTGGYQETQYF
many,TRBV20-1,TRBJ2-7,.,TGCAGTGCTAAACTGGACTACACCCCAGTGGAGCAGTACTTC,CSAKLDYTPVEQYF
few,TRBV12-3/TRBV12-4,TRBJ1-1,.,TGTGCCAGCAGACGGACCCCCGGGGGCCAGAGTGAGAACACTGAAGCTTTCTTT,CASRRTPGGQSENTEAFF
few,TRBV20-1,TRBJ2-3,TRBD2,TGCAGTGCTAGAGGCGGCGGGGGGGCTCCAGATACGCAGTATTTT,CSARGGGGAPDTQYF
.,TRBV9,TRBJ1-2,TRBD1,TGTGCCAGCAGCGTAGAGGGGACAGGGTCTGGTGGCTACACCTTC,CASSVEGTGSGGYTF
.,TRBV30,TRBJ1-1,.,TGTGCCTGGAGCTTCCCGGGCGGGACGATGAACACTGAAGCTTTCTTT,CAWSFPGGTMNTEAFF
few,TRBV12-3/TRBV12-4,TRBJ1-6,.,TGTGCCAGCAGTCCAGAGTTCCTCAATTCACCCCTCCACTTT,CASSPEFLNSPLHF
few,TRBV7-9,TRBJ2-3,.,TGTGCCAGCAGCCTTAGCCCCCGCTGGGATACGCAGTATTTT,CASSLSPRWDTQYF
.,TRBV29-1,TRBJ2-5,TRBD2,TGCAGCGTCGACGGACTAGTAGAGCCCCAAGAGACCCAGTACTTC,CSVDGLVEPQETQYF
.,TRBV11-2,TRBJ2-1,.,TGTGCCAGCAGCTTTTCCGCCCATGAGCAGTTCTTC,CASSFSAHEQFF
once,TRBV2,TRBJ1-1,TRBD1,TGTGCCAGCAGACTACAGGGGGCCAACGCAAACACTGAAGCTTTCTTT,CASRLQGANANTEAFF
few,TRBV12-3/TRBV12-4,TRBJ1-4,TRBD1,TGTGCCAGCAGAAGGAACAGGGGGCGCGGAGCTAATGAAAAACTGTTTTTT,CASRRNRGRGANEKLFF
.,TRBV20-1,TRBJ2-3,.,TGCAGTGCTGATTGGGCTAGAGTTAGCACAGATACGCAGTATTTT,CSADWARVSTDTQYF
.,TRBV6-2/TRBV6-3,TRBJ1-2,TRBD1,TGTGCCAGCAGAGGTACCGGGACAGGGCACTATGGCTACACCTTC,CASRGTGTGHYGYTF
many,TRBV7-8,TRBJ2-5,.,TGTGCCAGCAGCTTAGATACGGGGACCCAGTACTTC,CASSLDTGTQYF
few,TRBV7-8,TRBJ2-1,.,TGTGCCAGCAGCTTAGGCAGGGGACTCGCTAGCGGTAATGAGCAGTTCTTC,CASSLGRGLASGNEQFF
many,TRBV20-1,TRBJ2-3,TRBD2,TGCAGTGCTAGACAGGCGGGAGGGGTAGATACGCAGTATTTT,CSARQAGGVDTQYF
few,TRBV5-6,TRBJ1-3,TRBD1,TGTGCCAGCAGCTTCGAGGGGGCTAGAAACACCATATATTTT,CASSFEGARNTIYF
.,TRBV7-9,TRBJ2-3,.,TGTGCCAGCTTAGTGACGGGGGGCACAGATACGCAGTATTTT,CASLVTGGTDTQYF
.,TRBV12-3/TRBV12-4,TRBJ2-5,TRBD2,TGTGCCAGCACTCTAGCGGGATCTGAGACCCAGTACTTC,CASTLAGSETQYF
few,TRBV5-1,TRBJ2-7,TRBD1,TGCGCCAGCAGCGCGGTCATAGGGACAGGGGATTACGAGCAGTACTTC,CASSAVIGTGDYEQYF
few,TRBV4-2,TRBJ1-5,.,TGTGCCAGCAGCCAAGCAGACAATAGCAATCAGCCCCAGCATTTT,CASSQADNSNQPQHF
.,TRBV7-9,TRBJ1-5,.,TGTGCCAGCAGCTTAGGGGACCTCTATAGCAATCAGCCCCAGCATTTT,CASSLGDLYSNQPQHF
few,TRBV3-1,TRBJ2-7,.,TGTGCCAGCAGCCGATCAGGGGGGAGGTACGAGCAGTACTTC,CASSRSGGRYEQYF
few,TRBV10-3,TRBJ2-7,.,TGTGCCATCAGAGCCCCCGGGGACTACGAGCAGTACTTC,CAIRAPGDYEQYF
.,TRBV27,TRBJ2-2,.,TGTGCCAGCGGGAACCGGGCCCCCCGCGGGGAGCTGTTTTTT,CASGNRAPRGELFF
few,TRBV27,TRBJ1-5,.,TGTGCCAGCAGTTCGCGGGGACGGAAGAATCAGCCCCAGCATTTT,CASSSRGRKNQPQHF
once,TRBV11-2,TRBJ2-7,.,TGTGCCAGCAGACTAGGGGGGGTGACACCGTGGGAGCAGTACTTC,CASRLGGVTPWEQYF
few,TRBV5-1,TRBJ1-2,.,TGCGCCAGCAGCTTGTCCGGTCCCTCCTCGGGCTACACCTTC,CASSLSGPSSGYTF
.,TRBV5-1,TRBJ2-7,TRBD2,TGCGCCAGCAGCCCAACCTTCGGGGGGAACTCATACGAGCAGTACTTC,CASSPTFGGNSYEQYF
.,TRBV30,TRBJ2-2,.,TGTGCCTGGTTGAGCTGGGCCACCGGGGAGCTGTTTTTT,CAWLSWATGELFF
many,TRBV27,TRBJ2-7,TRBD1,TGTGCCAGCAGCGAGACAGGGGCCTACGAGCAGTACTTC,CASSETGAYEQYF
.,TRBV20-1,TRBJ2-1,TRBD2,TGCAGTGCTAGTAGAGGCGCAGCGGGGGTTTACAATGAGCAGTTCTTC,CSASRGAAGVYNEQFF
.,TRBV15,TRBJ2-4,.,TGTGCCACCAGCAATTACATTTTAGCCAAAAACATTCAGTACTTC,CATSNYILAKNIQYF
few,TRBV7-2,TRBJ2-1,TRBD1,TGTGCCAGCAGCTCGACCACCGGGACAGGGGGGAGGGATGAGCAGTTCTTC,CASSSTTGTGGRDEQFF
few,TRBV20-1,TRBJ2-1,.,TGCAGTGCTAGAGACCCCAGCTCCTACAATGAGCAGTTCTTC,CSARDPSSYNEQFF
many,TRBV12-3/TRBV12-4,TRBJ1-2,TRBD1,TGTGCCAGCAGTTTAGGGACAGGGGCAAACTATGGCTACACCTTC,CASSLGTGANYGYTF
.,TRBV15,TRBJ1-1,.,TGTGCCACCAGCAGAGATCTCGGACAGTTTTCCCCTGAAGCTTTCTTT,CATSRDLGQFSPEAFF
few,TRBV12-3/TRBV12-4,TRBJ2-2,.,TGTGCCAGCAGTTTTGTTGTCGGGTCGGGGGCCGGGGAGCTGTTTTTT,CASSFVVGSGAGELFF
.,TRBV12-5,TRBJ2-1,TRBD2,TGTGCTAGTGGTTTGGGTAGCGGGGACTACAATGAGCAGTTCTTC,CASGLGSGDYNEQFF
.,TRBV20-1,TRBJ2-2,.,TGCAGCCTACCAGGGGGTAGCGGTACCCTAAACACCGGGGAGCTGTTTTTT,CSLPGGSGTLNTGELFF
few,TRBV5-7,TRBJ2-7,.,TGTGCCAGCAGCTGGCCCCAGTTCAGCTCCTACGAGCAGTACTTC,CASSWPQFSSYEQYF
.,TRBV9,TRBJ1-4,.,TGTGCCAGCAGCGCACAGGGTTTACTCGGTAATGAAAAACTGTTTTTT,CASSAQGLLGNEKLFF
.,TRBV25-1,TRBJ1-1,.,TGTGCCAGCACAACAGAAAAGAACACTGAAGCTTTCTTT,CASTTEKNTEAFF
.,TRBV19,TRBJ2-5,TRBD1,TGTGCCAGTAGCTTAGACAGGGCGAATCAAGAGACCCAGTACTTC,CASSLDRANQETQYF
.,TRBV9,TRBJ2-7,.,TGTGCCAGCAGCGTAGACGGGAGCTTCTACGAGCAGTACTTC,CASSVDGSFYEQYF
few,TRBV5-1,TRBJ2-7,TRBD2,TGCGCCAGCAGACGAGACGGACTAGCGGGAGGCGACGAGCAGTACTTC,CASRRDGLAGGDEQYF
once,TRBV4-1,TRBJ2-1,TRBD2,TGCGCCAGCAGCCAGGAAAGGACTAGCAGTCACAATGAGCAGTTCTTC,CASSQERTSSHNEQFF
.,TRBV5-1,TRBJ2-1,.,TGCGCCAGCAGCACGGGGCCCTTGGGCAATGAGCAGTTCTTC,CASSTGPLGNEQFF
.,TRBV3-1,TRBJ1-6,.,TGTGCCAGCAGCCAGGACCCCCCGGGTAATTCACCCCTCCACTTT,CASSQDPPGNSPLHF
few,TRBV3-1,TRBJ1-2,.,TGTGCCAGCAGCCAAACCGGGCAGGGTGAGTCCACCTTC,CASSQTGQGESTF